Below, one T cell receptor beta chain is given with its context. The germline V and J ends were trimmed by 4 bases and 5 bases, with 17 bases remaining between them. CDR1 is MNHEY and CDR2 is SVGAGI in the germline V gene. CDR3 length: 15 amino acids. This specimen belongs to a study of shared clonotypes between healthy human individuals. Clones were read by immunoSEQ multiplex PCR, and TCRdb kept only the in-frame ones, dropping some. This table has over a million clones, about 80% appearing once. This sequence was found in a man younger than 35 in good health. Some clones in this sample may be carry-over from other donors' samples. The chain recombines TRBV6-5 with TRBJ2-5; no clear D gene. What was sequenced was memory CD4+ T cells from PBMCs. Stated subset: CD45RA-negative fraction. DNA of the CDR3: TGTGCCAGCAGTTCTCCCCACGACGGTGGGGAGACCCAGTACTTC. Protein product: CASSSPHDGGETQYF.